These T cell receptor beta chains were read from a single sample in a study of blood T cell repertoires in COVID-19. Produced via immunoSEQ multiplex PCR; TCRdb's table is partial and in-frame only. The repertoire holds under 250,000 clones, with 75% to 85% as singletons. Sequenced material: peripheral blood. The receptors derive from a woman aged 40 to 50 with COVID-19, enrolled during active disease. CDR3s include the opening cysteine and the closing phenylalanine or tryptophan. Each record gives: D gene, V gene, clone size, J gene, CDR3 protein, CDR3 DNA. A D gene is named only where the DNA matches it firmly. The listing skips clone size in some rows; elsewhere it reads once, few, many or a size class.

D gene: -
V gene: TRBV5-1
clone size: -
J gene: TRBJ1-1
CDR3 protein: CASAPLGAEDTEAFF
CDR3 DNA: TGCGCCAGCGCTCCCTTGGGGGCCGAGGACACTGAAGCTTTCTTT

D gene: -
V gene: TRBV6-6
clone size: -
J gene: TRBJ2-4
CDR3 protein: CASSLGNIATKNIQYF
CDR3 DNA: TGTGCCAGCAGTTTGGGAAATATAGCGACCAAAAACATTCAGTACTTC

D gene: TRBD2
V gene: TRBV7-3
clone size: -
J gene: TRBJ2-5
CDR3 protein: CASSRTSGGAETQYF
CDR3 DNA: TGTGCCAGCAGCCGGACTAGCGGGGGGGCGGAGACCCAGTACTTC

D gene: TRBD2
V gene: TRBV5-1
clone size: -
J gene: TRBJ2-7
CDR3 protein: CASSSGLGNDEQYF
CDR3 DNA: TGCGCCAGCAGCTCGGGACTAGGGAACGACGAGCAGTACTTC

D gene: -
V gene: TRBV5-1
clone size: -
J gene: TRBJ2-5
CDR3 protein: CASSFGLQETQYF
CDR3 DNA: TGCGCCAGCAGCTTCGGTCTTCAAGAGACCCAGTACTTC

D gene: TRBD2
V gene: TRBV4-1
clone size: -
J gene: TRBJ2-1
CDR3 protein: CASSLSGGYNEQFF
CDR3 DNA: TGCGCCAGCAGCCTTAGCGGGGGTTACAATGAGCAGTTCTTC

D gene: -
V gene: TRBV21-1
clone size: -
J gene: TRBJ1-4
CDR3 protein: CASSKRRGKLFF
CDR3 DNA: TGTGCCAGCAGCAAAAGGCGGGGGAAACTGTTTTTT

D gene: -
V gene: TRBV5-1
clone size: -
J gene: TRBJ2-5
CDR3 protein: CASSFDTGEETQYF
CDR3 DNA: TGCGCCAGCAGCTTTGACACGGGAGAAGAGACCCAGTACTTC

D gene: TRBD1
V gene: TRBV7-2
clone size: -
J gene: TRBJ1-1
CDR3 protein: CASSSDLTGVKTEAFF
CDR3 DNA: TGTGCCAGCAGCTCGGATTTGACAGGGGTCAAGACTGAAGCTTTCTTT

D gene: TRBD2
V gene: TRBV2
clone size: -
J gene: TRBJ2-2
CDR3 protein: CASLKGGLATTGELFF
CDR3 DNA: TGTGCCAGTCTAAAGGGAGGGCTAGCGACCACCGGGGAGCTGTTTTTT

D gene: TRBD1
V gene: TRBV15
clone size: -
J gene: TRBJ1-2
CDR3 protein: CATSAQGDYGYTF
CDR3 DNA: TGTGCCACCAGCGCACAGGGGGACTATGGCTACACCTTC

D gene: -
V gene: TRBV6-1
clone size: -
J gene: TRBJ1-6
CDR3 protein: CASSDKSSYNSPLHF
CDR3 DNA: TGTGCCAGCAGTGATAAGAGCTCCTATAATTCACCCCTCCACTTT

D gene: -
V gene: TRBV6-6
clone size: -
J gene: TRBJ2-1
CDR3 protein: CASSYSTRRSYNEQFF
CDR3 DNA: TGTGCCAGCAGTTACTCGACCCGGAGGTCCTACAATGAGCAGTTCTTC

D gene: TRBD1
V gene: TRBV27
clone size: -
J gene: TRBJ1-4
CDR3 protein: CASKGGGGLGEKLFF
CDR3 DNA: TGTGCCAGCAAGGGAGGAGGGGGCTTGGGGGAAAAACTGTTTTTT

D gene: TRBD1
V gene: TRBV7-8
clone size: -
J gene: TRBJ1-6
CDR3 protein: CASSEGQGEGSPLHF
CDR3 DNA: TGTGCCAGCAGCGAAGGACAGGGTGAGGGTTCACCCCTCCACTTT

D gene: -
V gene: TRBV2
clone size: -
J gene: TRBJ2-1
CDR3 protein: CASRDQGLGRRQFF
CDR3 DNA: TGTGCCAGCCGTGACCAGGGACTCGGTCGTCGGCAGTTCTTC

D gene: -
V gene: TRBV7-8
clone size: -
J gene: TRBJ1-1
CDR3 protein: CASSLEAISGPTEAFF
CDR3 DNA: TGTGCCAGCAGCTTAGAAGCAATTTCAGGGCCGACTGAAGCTTTCTTT

D gene: TRBD2
V gene: TRBV5-4
clone size: -
J gene: TRBJ2-5
CDR3 protein: CASSFIAGGQETQYF
CDR3 DNA: TGTGCCAGCAGCTTCATAGCGGGGGGACAAGAGACCCAGTACTTC

D gene: -
V gene: TRBV5-5
clone size: many
J gene: TRBJ1-3
CDR3 protein: CASSLRSGNTIYF
CDR3 DNA: TGTGCCAGCAGCTTGCGGTCTGGAAACACCATATATTTT

D gene: TRBD2
V gene: TRBV4-1
clone size: -
J gene: TRBJ2-1
CDR3 protein: CASSQPRAGVGGNEQFF
CDR3 DNA: TGCGCCAGCAGCCAACCACGGGCGGGAGTGGGGGGCAATGAGCAGTTCTTC

D gene: -
V gene: TRBV19
clone size: once
J gene: TRBJ2-1
CDR3 protein: CASSISGDGIDEQFF
CDR3 DNA: TGTGCCAGTAGTATCTCCGGAGACGGGATCGATGAGCAGTTCTTC

D gene: -
V gene: TRBV23-1
clone size: -
J gene: TRBJ2-7
CDR3 protein: CASSHIPSYEQYF
CDR3 DNA: TGCGCCAGCAGTCATATTCCCAGTTACGAGCAGTACTTC

D gene: TRBD1
V gene: TRBV18
clone size: once
J gene: TRBJ2-2
CDR3 protein: CASSGTGGASTGELFF
CDR3 DNA: TGTGCCAGCTCCGGGACAGGGGGCGCGAGCACCGGGGAGCTGTTTTTT

D gene: TRBD1
V gene: TRBV6-4
clone size: -
J gene: TRBJ1-2
CDR3 protein: CASMAQGADYGYTF
CDR3 DNA: TGTGCCAGCATGGCACAGGGGGCTGACTATGGCTACACCTTC

D gene: -
V gene: TRBV5-4
clone size: -
J gene: TRBJ1-1
CDR3 protein: CASSLGGDVAFF
CDR3 DNA: TGTGCCAGCAGCTTGGGCGGGGATGTAGCTTTCTTT

D gene: TRBD2
V gene: TRBV5-6
clone size: -
J gene: TRBJ2-7
CDR3 protein: CASSLVVGAWGGLGEQYF
CDR3 DNA: TGTGCCAGCAGCTTAGTGGTAGGGGCATGGGGAGGGCTTGGCGAGCAGTACTTC

D gene: TRBD2
V gene: TRBV18
clone size: -
J gene: TRBJ2-7
CDR3 protein: CASSPPLAGAYEQYF
CDR3 DNA: TGTGCCAGCTCACCCCCCCTAGCGGGAGCCTACGAGCAGTACTTC

D gene: -
V gene: TRBV18
clone size: -
J gene: TRBJ2-7
CDR3 protein: CASSPLENEQYF
CDR3 DNA: TGTGCCAGCTCACCACTGGAGAACGAGCAGTACTTC

D gene: -
V gene: TRBV27
clone size: -
J gene: TRBJ2-3
CDR3 protein: CASRLGGTQYF
CDR3 DNA: TGTGCCAGCAGATTAGGCGGTACGCAGTATTTT

D gene: TRBD2
V gene: TRBV6-5
clone size: once
J gene: TRBJ2-7
CDR3 protein: CASSYSPGGSYEQYF
CDR3 DNA: TGTGCCAGCAGTTACTCGCCGGGGGGTTCCTACGAGCAGTACTTC

D gene: -
V gene: TRBV21-1
clone size: -
J gene: TRBJ2-2
CDR3 protein: CASSKAPTRQGNTGELFF
CDR3 DNA: TGTGCCAGCAGCAAAGCCCCCACCCGACAGGGGAACACCGGGGAGCTGTTTTTT

D gene: -
V gene: TRBV7-2
clone size: -
J gene: TRBJ2-5
CDR3 protein: CASSLAGSGNQGTQYF
CDR3 DNA: TGTGCCAGCAGCTTAGCAGGGTCAGGGAACCAGGGGACCCAGTACTTC

D gene: -
V gene: TRBV2
clone size: -
J gene: TRBJ1-2
CDR3 protein: CASSAGANLYGYTF
CDR3 DNA: TGTGCCAGCAGTGCGGGAGCCAACCTATATGGCTACACCTTC

D gene: -
V gene: TRBV20-1
clone size: -
J gene: TRBJ2-5
CDR3 protein: CSALKETQYF
CDR3 DNA: TGCAGTGCCCTTAAAGAGACCCAGTACTTC

D gene: -
V gene: TRBV30
clone size: -
J gene: TRBJ2-3
CDR3 protein: CAWGSSADTQYF
CDR3 DNA: TGTGCCTGGGGGTCCTCGGCAGATACGCAGTATTTT

D gene: TRBD1
V gene: TRBV19
clone size: -
J gene: TRBJ1-5
CDR3 protein: CASSTRQGASQPQHF
CDR3 DNA: TGTGCCAGTAGTACGCGACAGGGGGCTAGTCAGCCCCAGCATTTT

D gene: TRBD2
V gene: TRBV27
clone size: -
J gene: TRBJ2-1
CDR3 protein: CASSLRGWSGIGDEQFF
CDR3 DNA: TGTGCCAGCAGTTTACGGGGTTGGAGCGGGATTGGGGATGAGCAGTTCTTC

D gene: TRBD1
V gene: TRBV6-5
clone size: -
J gene: TRBJ1-1
CDR3 protein: CASRQGENTEAFF
CDR3 DNA: TGTGCCAGCAGACAGGGGGAGAACACTGAAGCTTTCTTT

D gene: -
V gene: TRBV19
clone size: few
J gene: TRBJ1-1
CDR3 protein: CASSIKPRNTEAFF
CDR3 DNA: TGTGCCAGTAGTATTAAGCCCCGCAACACTGAAGCTTTCTTT

D gene: TRBD1
V gene: TRBV10-3
clone size: -
J gene: TRBJ2-5
CDR3 protein: CAIRGQGEETQYF
CDR3 DNA: TGTGCCATCAGGGGACAGGGAGAAGAGACCCAGTACTTC

D gene: -
V gene: TRBV4-2
clone size: once
J gene: TRBJ2-7
CDR3 protein: CASSQPRLADEQYF
CDR3 DNA: TGTGCCAGCAGCCAACCCAGACTGGCGGACGAGCAGTACTTC

D gene: -
V gene: TRBV19
clone size: -
J gene: TRBJ1-3
CDR3 protein: CASSLRQVSGNTIYF
CDR3 DNA: TGTGCCAGTAGTCTGCGACAGGTCTCTGGAAACACCATATATTTT

D gene: TRBD1
V gene: TRBV2
clone size: -
J gene: TRBJ1-2
CDR3 protein: CASSLTGVYGYTF
CDR3 DNA: TGTGCCAGCTCCCTTACAGGGGTCTATGGCTACACCTTC

D gene: TRBD1
V gene: TRBV27
clone size: -
J gene: TRBJ2-7
CDR3 protein: CASSLGTGGFTYEQYF
CDR3 DNA: TGTGCCAGCAGTTTAGGGACAGGAGGTTTTACCTACGAGCAGTACTTC

D gene: -
V gene: TRBV2
clone size: once
J gene: TRBJ2-2
CDR3 protein: CAIQSGELFF
CDR3 DNA: TGTGCCATCCAGTCCGGGGAGCTGTTTTTT

D gene: -
V gene: TRBV18
clone size: -
J gene: TRBJ1-1
CDR3 protein: CASSPRELLNTEAFF
CDR3 DNA: TGTGCCAGCTCACCACGGGAGCTGTTGAACACTGAAGCTTTCTTT

D gene: -
V gene: TRBV5-6
clone size: -
J gene: TRBJ1-3
CDR3 protein: CASSLGGRRSGNTIYF
CDR3 DNA: TGTGCCAGCAGCTTAGGGGGACGCCGCTCTGGAAACACCATATATTTT

D gene: TRBD2
V gene: TRBV9
clone size: -
J gene: TRBJ2-3
CDR3 protein: CASSVSGGLPADTQYF
CDR3 DNA: TGTGCCAGCAGCGTTAGCGGGGGGCTTCCAGCGGATACGCAGTATTTT